Reported below is one TCR beta chain. This entry is derived from a study of T cells after yellow fever vaccination. The V end was cut by 3 bases, the J end by 0 bases, with 16 bases between. The germline gives CDR1 SGHKS, CDR2 YYEKEE (reference sequence). The CDR3 has 17 amino acids. TCRdb passed the 5' RACE reads through MiXCR, listing each CDR3 protein once. The sample yields about 300,000 distinct CDR3 sequences, under 9% seen once. The receptor comes from a man aged 18 to 30 who received the YFV17D yellow fever vaccine. Source: CD4+ T cells sorted from PBMCs, taken 5 days after the yellow fever booster vaccination. The chain is built from TRBV5-5 and TRBJ1-3; D is unclear. In DNA, the CDR3 is TGTGCCAGCAGCTCCGGATATGGGGAATTCTCTGGAAACACCATATATTTT. Amino acids: CASSSGYGEFSGNTIYF. Full variable domain (outside the CDR3, taken from reference TRBV5-5 and TRBJ1-3): DAGVTQSPTHLIKTRGQQVTLRCSPISGHKSVSWYQQVLGQGPQFIFQYYEKEERGRGNFPDRFSARQFPNYSSELNVNALLLGDSALYLCASSSGYGEFSGNTIYFGEGSWLTVV.